The 8 T cell receptor beta chains below were found in one sample sequenced in a study of blood T cell repertoires in COVID-19. TCRdb keeps only in-frame clones here, not all; method: immunoSEQ multiplex PCR. The sample has 19,000 or so clones, roughly nine tenths seen once. Specimen: peripheral blood. The source is a man between 65 and 85 years old with acute or convalescent COVID-19.

This clone was found once. The CDR3 region is CASSPIDRGVDEQYF. CDR3 sequence (DNA): TGTGCCAGCAGCCCCATTGACAGGGGTGTCGACGAGCAGTACTTC. The chain is built from TRBV9 and TRBJ2-7; 8 bases are shared with TRBD1. The V segment lost 4 bases and the J segment 5 bases; nucleotides outside the gene matches: 11. Per the germline V gene, CDR1 is SGDLS and CDR2 is YYNGEE. CDR3 size: 15 residues.

V and J are TRBV11-2 and TRBJ2-1; D not certain. The germline V gene encodes CDR1 SGHAT and CDR2 FQNNGV. Trimming shortened V by 5 bases and J by 9 bases, and 8 bases separated the two germline ends. The CDR3 runs to 11 residues. The CDR3 DNA reads TGTGCCAGCAGCCTACTCGGTGAGCAGTTCTTC. It is translated as CASSLLGEQFF.

This chain connects TRBV6-5 to TRBJ1-6; 10 nucleotides line up with TRBD1. Per the germline V gene, CDR1 is MNHEY and CDR2 is SVGAGI. This CDR3 spans 15 amino acids. The V segment lost 0 bases and the J segment 9 bases; nucleotides outside the gene matches: 2. DNA for the CDR3: TGTGCCAGCAGTTACTCGGGACAGGGGAGTTCACCCCTCCACTTT. Translating gives CASSYSGQGSSPLHF.

The gene calls are TRBV15 and TRBJ1-2, with 7 bases aligning to TRBD1. The CDR3 has 13 residues. Germline CDR1 is LNHNV and CDR2 is YYDKDF (reference sequence). V lost 5 bases and J lost 0; bases outside the gene matches: 0. As DNA, the CDR3 is TGTGCCACCAGCCAGGGGGCTAACTATGGCTACACCTTC. Protein: CATSQGANYGYTF.

The J gene is TRBJ2-7, the V gene TRBV9; 13 bases align to TRBD2. The germline V gene encodes CDR1 SGDLS and CDR2 YYNGEE. This CDR3 has 15 residues. Unmatched junction bases numbered 2, after V lost 0 bases and J lost 5 bases. The CDR3 nucleotides are TGTGCCAGCAGCGTAGGACTAGCGGGAGGCCACGAGCAGTACTTC. Amino acid sequence: CASSVGLAGGHEQYF.

The genes are TRBV2 and TRBJ2-1; TRBD2 matches 7 bases. The CDR3 is 14 amino acids. Looked up from germline, CDR1 is SNHLY and CDR2 is FYNNEI. V gave up 11 bases and J gave up 5 bases; unmatched junction bases: 12. Written as DNA, the CDR3 is TGTGCCGGCACGGGGTCAGCGGGAAACAATGAGCAGTTCTTC. This sequence encodes CAGTGSAGNNEQFF.

This chain connects TRBV7-9 to TRBJ2-1, with 10 bases aligning to TRBD2. The trim removed 4 bases at V and 7 bases at J, leaving 7 bases unmatched. This CDR3 contains 15 residues. Germline values: CDR1 SEHNR, CDR2 FQNEAQ (reference sequence). CDR3 DNA sequence: TGTGCCAGCAGCTCAGGAGCGGGAGGGCCTAATGAGCAGTTCTTC. Amino acid sequence: CASSSGAGGPNEQFF.

The chain has TRBV5-1 and TRBJ1-3; TRBD1 is a possible D gene (6 bases). The V gene's germline CDR1 is SGHRS and CDR2 YFSETQ. V lost 2 bases, J lost 0 bases, and 9 bases lay in between. The CDR3 spans 15 residues. The CDR3 region is CASSFDRPSGNTIYF. CDR3 nucleotides: TGCGCCAGCAGCTTTGACAGGCCCTCTGGAAACACCATATATTTT.